This is a list of T cell receptor beta chains from one sample in a study of blood T cell repertoires in COVID-19. The repertoire was sequenced with immunoSEQ multiplex PCR; TCRdb's copy has only in-frame clones and lacks some. The sample records under 200,000 clones, about 85% being singletons. Specimen: peripheral blood. All receptors come from a man in his fifties or sixties with active or convalescent COVID-19. Each CDR3 is given with its conserved first and last residue. Fields, in order: clone size, D gene, V gene, J gene, CDR3 protein, CDR3 DNA. The D gene is left open where the match is weak. The size field is filled for only some rows; it gives once, few, many or a size class.

few	TRBD1	TRBV7-2	TRBJ2-5	CASSFFGTVVSTQYF	TGTGCCAGCAGCTTTTTCGGGACAGTTGTTTCGACCCAGTACTTC
NA	TRBD1	TRBV5-1	TRBJ2-3	CASSLGGQGAADTQYF	TGCGCCAGCAGCTTGGGGGGACAGGGGGCGGCAGATACGCAGTATTTT
NA	NA	TRBV19	TRBJ1-4	CATKRADEKLFF	TGTGCCACCAAGAGGGCGGATGAAAAACTGTTTTTT
NA	TRBD2	TRBV7-9	TRBJ2-1	CASSRSGGSGGYNEQFF	TGTGCCAGCAGCCGCAGCGGTGGTAGCGGGGGCTACAATGAGCAGTTCTTC
once	NA	TRBV4-1	TRBJ1-1	CASSQDGRAYTEAFF	TGCGCCAGCAGCCAAGATGGCAGGGCTTACACTGAAGCTTTCTTT
few	NA	TRBV7-9	TRBJ2-3	CASSPSLVGDTQYF	TGTGCCAGCAGTCCTTCCCTAGTGGGAGATACGCAGTATTTT
NA	TRBD2	TRBV3-1/TRBV3-2	TRBJ2-1	CASSQGGGGWANEQFF	TGTGCCAGCAGCCAAGGAGGCGGGGGATGGGCTAATGAGCAGTTCTTC
NA	NA	TRBV24-1	TRBJ2-3	CATSGLSETTDTQYF	TGTGCCACCAGTGGCCTTTCTGAGACTACAGATACGCAGTATTTT
NA	NA	TRBV5-1	TRBJ2-2	CASSPGRGPNTGELFF	TGCGCCAGCAGCCCCGGTAGGGGTCCGAACACCGGGGAGCTGTTTTTT
NA	TRBD1	TRBV3-1/TRBV3-2	TRBJ1-6	CASSLQGNESPLHF	TGTGCCAGCAGCCTACAGGGGAATGAATCACCCCTCCACTTT
NA	NA	TRBV6-5	TRBJ1-1	CASSRRRGMNTEAFF	TGTGCCAGCAGTCGCCGCAGGGGCATGAACACTGAAGCTTTCTTT